Shown below are 20 T cell receptor beta chains from a single sample sequenced in a study of beta chain features in type 1 diabetes. The entirety of the isolated RNA underwent reverse transcription, so expressed TCRB transcripts were sequenced. Assay used: immunoSEQ multiplex PCR; TCRdb lists only in-frame clones, some missing. Of 200,000 to 250,000 clones in the sample, 25% to 30% were seen once. Sequencing input: central memory CD4+ T cells from blood. The receptor set was obtained from a man aged 30-40 years in good health.

A few counts support this clone. The chain links TRBV7-2 to TRBJ2-3; no definite D call. The V end lost 1 base, the J end lost 6 bases, and 17 bases lay between the germline ends. Germline V gene sequence: CDR1 SGHTA, CDR2 FQGNSA. The CDR3 consists of 16 residues. CDR3 region: CASSLGANPGEDTQYF. The CDR3 region has the DNA TGTGCCAGCAGCTTAGGGGCTAACCCGGGCGAGGATACGCAGTATTTT.

This clone has a handful of counts. Additional DNA sequences in this sample encode the identical CDR3. The rearrangement joins TRBV6-5 to TRBJ1-1; D call uncertain. Germline V gene sequence: CDR1 MNHEY, CDR2 SVGAGI. V was cut by 2 bases and J by 1 base, with 2 bases left in between. The CDR3 extends over 12 amino acids. CDR3 DNA: TGTGCCAGCAGTTACCGGAACACTGAAGCTTTCTTT. Translation gives CASSYRNTEAFF.

On this clone itself: Additional DNA sequences in this sample encode the identical CDR3. The rearrangement uses TRBV7-9 and TRBJ2-3, with D perhaps matching TRBD2 (5 bases). V lost 5 bases to trimming and J lost 4 bases, with 10 bases between them. The germline gives CDR1 SEHNR, CDR2 FQNEAQ (reference sequence). The length of the CDR3 is 13 residues. CDR3 sequence reads: CASSPRGPDTQYF. The CDR3 DNA follows: TGTGCCAGCAGCCCCCGAGGGCCAGATACGCAGTATTTT.

This clone has more than one count but fewer than ten. The rearrangement joins TRBV29-1 to TRBJ2-5; D might be TRBD1 or TRBD2, each matching 5 bases. The CDR3 is 12 residues long. Trimming removed 7 bases from V and 2 bases from J, with 11 bases in between. Germline V gene sequence: CDR1 SQVTM, CDR2 ANQGSEA. Here the CDR3 reads CSAGTAQETQYF. The CDR3 nucleotides are TGCAGCGCCGGGACCGCTCAAGAGACCCAGTACTTC. Full variable domain (missing parts from reference TRBV29-1 and TRBJ2-5): SAVISQKPSRDICQRGTSLTIQCQVDSQVTMMFWYRQQPGQSLTLIATANQGSEATYESGFVIDKFPISRPNLTFSTLTVSNMSPEDSSIYLCSAGTAQETQYFGPGTRLLVL.

The sample holds a few counts of this clone. The J gene is TRBJ2-5, the V gene TRBV14; D call uncertain. This CDR3 has 13 residues. V gave up 4 bases and J gave up 5 bases, with 11 bases separating them. Germline CDR1 is SGHDN and CDR2 is FVKESK. The DNA of the CDR3 is TGTGCCAGCAGCCGAACGGAAGCGGAGACCCAGTACTTC. Protein sequence: CASSRTEAETQYF.

The chain is built from TRBV5-6 and TRBJ2-6; no clear D gene. CDR1 SGHDT and CDR2 YYEEEE come from the germline V gene. V was shortened by 2 bases and J by 4 bases, with 10 bases between the two germline ends. CDR3 length: 15 amino acids. CDR3 region: CASSLGFGGANVLTF. The CDR3 coding sequence is TGTGCCAGCAGCTTAGGGTTTGGCGGGGCCAACGTCCTGACTTTC.

This chain connects TRBV21-1 to TRBJ1-2; TRBD1 is the table's D call, not checked against the DNA. TRBV21-1 is deemed a pseudogene. The CDR3 runs 13 residues. The CDR3 is CASRREPKGGYTF. Here the CDR3 DNA reads TGTGCCAGCAGGCGAGAGCCTAAGGGGGGCTACACCTTC.

This clone has only a few counts. This sample includes further DNA sequences coding for the same CDR3. The chain employs TRBV25-1 and TRBJ2-3; D is unclear. This CDR3 region has 16 residues. Germline CDR1 MGHDK, CDR2 SYGVNS. The V end lost 3 bases, the J end lost 1 base, and 14 bases lay between the germline ends. CDR3 protein: CASSESVAVGTDTQYF. CDR3 bases: TGTGCCAGCAGTGAGTCTGTGGCGGTCGGCACAGATACGCAGTATTTT.

The chain combines TRBV14 with TRBJ1-6; D ambiguous. The CDR3 is 13 amino acids. Per the germline V gene, CDR1 is SGHDN and CDR2 is FVKESK. With 2 bases removed from V and 10 bases from J, the gap between germline ends came to 9 bases. The CDR3 DNA is TGTGCCAGCAGCCAAACGGGAGGATCACCCCTCCACTTT. It translates to CASSQTGGSPLHF. Together with reference TRBV14 and TRBJ1-6, the CDR3 gives the full variable domain: EAGVTQFPSHSVIEKGQTVTLRCDPISGHDNLYWYRRVMGKEIKFLLHFVKESKQDESGMPNNRFLAERTGGTYSTLKVQPAELEDSGVYFCASSQTGGSPLHFGNGTRLTVT.

CDR3 region: CAWSGRQEQYF. The CDR3 DNA sequence: TGTGCCTGGAGCGGAAGGCAGGAGCAGTACTTC. The chain employs TRBV30 and TRBJ2-7; D unclear. The V end lost 3 bases, the J end lost 7 bases, and 10 bases lay between the germline ends. The germline gives CDR1 GTSNPN, CDR2 SVGIG (reference sequence). The CDR3 is 11 residues long.

The chain links TRBV7-2 to TRBJ2-5; the D gene is possibly TRBD2 (6 bases). This CDR3 spans 14 amino acids. The germline V and J ends were trimmed by 2 bases and 4 bases, with 11 bases remaining between them. Germline V gene sequence: CDR1 SGHTA, CDR2 FQGNSA. The CDR3 is CASSLTGVTETQYF. The CDR3, as DNA: TGTGCCAGCAGCTTAACGGGAGTAACAGAGACCCAGTACTTC.

The chain's CDR3 is CASSIEENTGELFF. The CDR3 DNA sequence: TGTGCCAGTAGTATAGAGGAGAACACCGGGGAGCTGTTTTTT. The chain has TRBV19 and TRBJ2-2; no definite D call. Germline V gives CDR1 LNHDA, CDR2 SQIVND (reference sequence). V was pared by 0 bases and J by 1 base, with 3 bases between. This CDR3 comprises 14 residues.

This clone was counted a few times. This chain links TRBV2 with TRBJ2-7, with TRBD2 matching over 8 bases. With V trimmed by 7 bases and J by 3 bases, 8 bases remained unmatched. Per germline, CDR1 SNHLY and CDR2 FYNNEI. This CDR3 has 14 amino acids. In DNA form, the CDR3 reads TGTGCCAGCATGTTGTTCAGCGGGAGCTACGAGCAGTACTTC. This sequence encodes CASMLFSGSYEQYF.

This clone has a handful of counts. The chain uses TRBV5-1 and TRBJ1-3; D unclear. The CDR3 length is 15 residues. The germline V gene has CDR1 SGHRS and CDR2 YFSETQ. V gave up 4 bases and J gave up 0 bases, with 11 bases separating them. The CDR3 sequence: CASSPTANSGNTIYF. The CDR3 DNA reads as TGCGCCAGCAGCCCAACAGCGAACTCTGGAAACACCATATATTTT.

The CDR3 region has the DNA TGTGCCAGCGGCGTCAGGGGTTCTGAGCAGTACTTC. As protein: CASGVRGSEQYF. V usage is TRBV7-6 and J usage is TRBJ2-7; possible D gene TRBD1, 6 bases. Trimming left V 8 bases short and J 7 bases short, with 15 bases between. The CDR3 extends over 12 amino acids. From germline, CDR1 is SGHVS and CDR2 FNYEAQ.

V is TRBV7-2 and J is TRBJ2-1; D is unresolved. V was shortened by 5 bases and J by 1 base, with 9 bases between the two germline ends. The CDR3 runs 14 residues. Germline lookup yields CDR1 SGHTA and CDR2 FQGNSA. CDR3 region: CASSQSPSYNEQFF. The CDR3 region has the DNA TGTGCCAGCAGCCAGAGCCCTTCCTACAATGAGCAGTTCTTC. Full variable domain (rest looked up from reference TRBV7-2 and TRBJ2-1): GAGVSQSPSNKVTEKGKDVELRCDPISGHTALYWYRQSLGQGLEFLIYFQGNSAPDKSGLPSDRFSAERTGGSVSTLTIQRTQQEDSAVYLCASSQSPSYNEQFFGPGTRLTVL.

This chain uses TRBV5-1 with TRBJ1-5, with D maybe TRBD1 (5 bases). CDR3 length equals 13 residues. V gave up 7 bases and J gave up 5 bases, with 13 bases separating them. Germline values: CDR1 SGHRS, CDR2 YFSETQ. The CDR3 DNA sequence: TGCGCCAGCGCCCCAGACAGAGATCAGCCCCAGCATTTT. It specifies CASAPDRDQPQHF.

The chain links TRBV5-5 to TRBJ1-2; 10 positions agree with TRBD1. The germline CDR1 and CDR2 sequences are SGHKS and YYEKEE (reference sequence). CDR3 length equals 14 residues. After removal of 3 bases from V and 8 bases from J, the junction contained 7 bases not matched to a gene. Here the CDR3 reads CASSSGTGDGGYTF. CDR3 nucleotide sequence: TGTGCCAGCAGCTCCGGGACAGGGGACGGCGGCTACACCTTC.

The genes are TRBV25-1 and TRBJ1-2; D is unresolved. Germline V lookup: CDR1 MGHDK, CDR2 SYGVNS. This CDR3 has 13 residues. Between the trimmed V and J ends, which lost 4 bases and 4 bases, there was a span of 10 bases. CDR3 region: CASSGGSAYGYTF. The CDR3 region has the DNA TGTGCCAGCAGTGGGGGATCCGCCTATGGCTACACCTTC.

This clone was found a few times. V and J are TRBV6-6 and TRBJ1-1, with 8 nucleotides matching TRBD1. V shed 6 bases and J 0 bases; nucleotides not matched to a gene: 9. The germline V gene encodes CDR1 MNHNY and CDR2 SVGAGI (reference sequence). This CDR3 is 16 amino acids long. The CDR3 spells CASSHIRTGLNTEAFF. The CDR3 nucleotides are TGTGCCAGCAGCCACATACGGACAGGGCTGAACACTGAAGCTTTCTTT.